This TCR beta chain was sequenced for a study of cytomegalovirus exposure and HLA in healthy donors. Study-level background: Researchers previously reported finding 100 million or so unique TCR beta sequences from approximately 200 million T cells.

Whole-study findings and limits: Associated with HLA alleles at 0.05 false discovery rate in a later analysis were 15,000 to 20,000 TCR beta sequences. A missense variant in DCLRE1C was later tied to TCR beta V- and J-gene trimming. Under in vitro conditions, three CMV-associated chains were confirmed as specific for CMV antigens.

The CDR3 runs to 15 residues. Germline V gene lookup returns CDR1 ENHRY and CDR2 SYGVKD. Trimming took off 8 bases at V and 0 bases at J, with 14 bases between the two ends. Note on this clone: Its antigen is unknown.

The study ran its PCR with 60 Vbeta and 13 Jbeta primers. The repertoire was sequenced with immunoSEQ multiplex PCR; TCRdb's copy has only in-frame clones and lacks some. The table includes 100,000 to 150,000 clones, under 85% detected once. The sequencing sample was made of PBMCs. This chain links TRBV10-3 with TRBJ1-3; D possibly corresponds to TRBD1 (5 bases). The receptor's source is a woman between 50 and 59 years old in good health and CMV-seropositive. The DNA of the CDR3 is TGTGCCATCTCGTTGGCAGGGTCCTCTGGAAACACCATATATTTT. Translation gives CAISLAGSSGNTIYF.